Each of the 20 T cell receptor beta chains below was sequenced from the same sample in a study of molecular identifiers for immune sequencing clone quantification. TCRdb fed the PCR reads into MiXCR, producing one record per CDR3 protein. The sample includes under 800,000 distinct CDR3 sequences, over 25% of them seen just once. The sample taken for sequencing was naive CD8+ T cells from blood, with Jurkat cell RNA spiked in. Indicated subset: FACS-sorted CD8+CD4-CCR7+CD45RA+ naive T cells. The receptors come from a human donor in good health. Some libraries in this study had Jurkat cell RNA spiked in.

This clonotype was seen many times. Here the CDR3 DNA reads TGCAGTGCGCGGTCGGGAGCTAGGTACGAGCAGTACTTC. It translates to CSARSGARYEQYF. The chain joins TRBV20-1 to TRBJ2-7; TRBD2 might be the D (6 bases). Trimming took 6 bases from V and 4 from J, leaving 16 bases between them. The CDR3 is made up of 13 amino acids. Germline V gives CDR1 DFQATT, CDR2 SNEGSKA (reference sequence).

This chain links TRBV11-2 with TRBJ1-6, with a tentative D call TRBD1 (6 bases). The CDR3 totals 17 residues. In germline, CDR1 is SGHAT, CDR2 FQNNGV. The ends were cut back, 4 bases at V and 4 bases at J, with 17 bases in the middle. In nucleotides, the CDR3 is TGTGCCAGCAGCTCCCGTAGGGGGGGGGCTTATAATTCACCCCTCCACTTT. This gives the protein CASSSRRGGAYNSPLHF.

This clonotype has only a few counts. The V gene is TRBV7-2, the J gene TRBJ1-2, with D uncertain. This CDR3 contains 13 residues. The V end was cut by 3 bases, the J end by 8 bases, with 13 bases between. Germline assignment: CDR1 SGHTA and CDR2 FQGNSA. This chain's CDR3 is CASSLAGIGGYTF. In nucleotides, the CDR3 is TGTGCCAGCAGCTTGGCGGGGATTGGCGGCTACACCTTC.

This clonotype was counted at least ten times. The J gene is TRBJ2-7, the V gene TRBV27, with TRBD2 matching over 7 bases. V was clipped by 10 bases and J by 2 bases; unmatched bases: 5. Germline CDR1 is MNHEY and CDR2 is SMNVEV (reference sequence). There are 12 residues in the CDR3. CDR3 bases: TGTGCCACCCGGGGGGTTCCCTACGAGCAGTACTTC. It codes for CATRGVPYEQYF.

This clonotype was picked up many times. The V gene is TRBV4-1, the J gene TRBJ2-7; D is undetermined. The germline V and J ends were trimmed by 1 base and 3 bases, with 10 bases remaining between them. The CDR3 sequence is 14 residues long. Germline loops: CDR1 MGHRA, CDR2 YSYEKL. For the CDR3, the DNA is TGCGCCAGCAGCCAAGGACTGTCCAGCTACGAGCAGTACTTC. The encoded protein is CASSQGLSSYEQYF.

This clonotype has more than one count but fewer than ten. This chain connects TRBV11-3 to TRBJ2-1, with D perhaps matching TRBD2 (7 bases). This CDR3 is built from 14 residues. Germline CDR1 and CDR2: SGHNT and YENEEA. V lost 1 base, J lost 8 bases, and 12 bases lay in between. The CDR3 loop reads CASSLGSGGYEQFF. In DNA form, the CDR3 reads TGTGCCAGCAGCTTAGGTTCGGGGGGCTATGAGCAGTTCTTC.

This clonotype was found a few times. The chain carries TRBV7-6 and TRBJ1-3; perhaps TRBD1 as D (6 bases). CDR1 SGHVS and CDR2 FNYEAQ come from the germline V gene. This CDR3 contains 16 residues. Trimming cost V 1 base and J 0 bases, with 10 bases left between them. In DNA form, the CDR3 reads TGTGCCAGCAGCTTAGGAAGGACAGACTCTGGAAACACCATATATTTT. Translation: CASSLGRTDSGNTIYF.

This clonotype was seen many times. An end of the junction does not agree with germline; a read error may underlie this. The rearrangement links TRBV5-1 to TRBJ1-1, with TRBD1 identical over 7 bases. This CDR3 has 13 amino acids. Germline CDR1 is SGHRS and CDR2 is YFSETQ. The CDR3 protein is CASSLYRGTEAFF. In nucleotides, the CDR3 is TGTGCCAGCAGTCTTTACAGGGGTACTGAAGCTTTCTTT.

As regards this clonotype: A junction end diverges from the germline sequence, so it may reflect a read error. This sequence joins TRBV7-9 and TRBJ2-5, with D tentatively TRBD1 (5 bases). CDR1 is SEHNR and CDR2 is FQNEAQ in the germline V gene (reference sequence). The CDR3 consists of 13 residues. The CDR3 sequence is CASSLGHQETQCF. The CDR3 nucleotides read TGTGCCAGCAGCTTGGGGCACCAAGAGACCCAGTGCTTC.

This clonotype was counted ten times or more. The V gene is TRBV14, the J gene TRBJ1-1; D unresolved. Germline CDR1 is SGHDN and CDR2 is FVKESK. Trimming removed 0 bases at V and 7 bases at J, with 9 bases between. CDR3 length equals 13 residues. CDR3 in amino acids: CASSQDYRLEAFF. The CDR3, as DNA: TGTGCCAGCAGCCAAGATTATCGACTTGAAGCTTTCTTT.

This clonotype was recorded only once. Being one base from a much bigger clone, this may be a read error. The conserved phenylalanine or tryptophan is not found at the CDR3 terminus, so this likely reflects a read error. The chain is built from TRBV7-9 and TRBJ2-7, with D possibly matching TRBD1 (6 bases). This CDR3 is 17 amino acids long. V lost 3 bases, J lost 0 bases, and 18 bases lay in between. Germline V gene data show CDR1 as SEHNR and CDR2 as FQNEAQ (reference sequence). The CDR3 coding sequence is TGTGCCAGCAGCTTCACGGCTCAGGGGACGGACTCCTACGAGCAGTACTCC. This translates into CASSFTAQGTDSYEQYS.

Remarks on this clonotype: A read error may produce the germline difference seen at one junction end. The chain employs TRBV6-5 and TRBJ1-1; 8 nucleotides match TRBD1. This CDR3 has 16 amino acids. Germline assignment: CDR1 MNHEY and CDR2 SVGAGI. The CDR3 is CASSLFGQGGDTKAFF. Written as DNA, the CDR3 is TGTGCCAGCAGCTTATTCGGACAGGGCGGGGACACTAAAGCTTTCTTT.

Remarks on this clonotype: An end of the junction differs from the germline gene, which may be a read error. This sequence joins TRBV11-3 and TRBJ2-1; 16 nucleotides line up with TRBD2. The germline V gene encodes CDR1 SGHNT and CDR2 YENEEA. The CDR3 extends over 18 amino acids. Here the CDR3 reads CASSPGLAGGPSYNVQFF. DNA for the CDR3: TGTGCCAGCAGCCCGGGACTAGCGGGAGGGCCGTCCTACAATGTGCAGTTCTTC.

The sample holds many counts of this clonotype. J is TRBJ1-5 and V is TRBV5-6; D gene uncertain. Germline V gene data show CDR1 as SGHDT and CDR2 as YYEEEE. V was pared by 0 bases and J by 3 bases, with 7 bases between. The CDR3 loop spans 14 amino acids. CDR3 nucleotides: TGTGCCAGCAGCTTGGAAGGCATCAATCAGCCCCAGCATTTT. Translated, it gives CASSLEGINQPQHF.

Comments on this clonotype: A read error may produce the germline difference seen at one junction end. This chain links TRBV6-5 with TRBJ1-1; maybe TRBD1 (5 bases). Germline CDR1 reads MNHEY; CDR2 reads SVGAGI. This CDR3 spans 13 amino acids. The CDR3 protein is CASGDLMHTAAFF. In DNA, the CDR3 is TGTGCCAGCGGGGACCTCATGCACACTGCAGCTTTCTTT.

As for this clonotype: This may be a read error, as it is one base from a much larger clone. The chain uses TRBV6-5 and TRBJ2-7; 7 nucleotides align to TRBD1. The germline gives CDR1 MNHEY, CDR2 SVGAGI. The CDR3 is 18 amino acids. CDR3 DNA: TGTGCCTGCAGTTACTCGCGTTGGACAGGCAGCAGATCCTACGAGCAGTACTTC. This codes for CACSYSRWTGSRSYEQYF.

The chain uses TRBV5-1 and TRBJ2-3; D uncertain. The germline V gene encodes CDR1 SGHRS and CDR2 YFSETQ. Between the trimmed V and J ends, which lost 7 bases and 2 bases, there was a span of 14 bases. The CDR3 sequence is 14 residues long. CDR3 in DNA: TGCGCCAGCCGGAGCTCAGTTTACACAGATACGCAGTATTTT. Encoded protein: CASRSSVYTDTQYF.

This clonotype occurred a few times. The chain links TRBV7-9 to TRBJ2-1; D remains unclear. CDR1 is SEHNR and CDR2 is FQNEAQ in the germline V gene (reference sequence). V was trimmed by 5 bases and J by 0 bases, leaving 17 bases between them. This CDR3 region has 17 residues. Here the CDR3 DNA reads TGTGCCAGCAGCCGACCCGGTGGGCCGATCTCCTACAATGAGCAGTTCTTC. Protein: CASSRPGGPISYNEQFF.

Details on this clonotype: A much bigger clone sits one base away, suggesting this may be a read error. This chain links TRBV2 with TRBJ1-4; D remains unclear. Trimming removed 11 bases from V and 5 bases from J, with 12 bases in between. From germline, CDR1 is SNHLY and CDR2 FYNNEI. The CDR3 is 12 amino acids. CDR3 loop: CAGKGENEKLFF. The CDR3, as DNA: TGTGCCGGCAAGGGTGAGAATGAAAAACTGTTTTTT. Variable domain in full (rest from reference TRBV2 and TRBJ1-4): EPEVTQTPSHQVTQMGQEVILRCVPISNHLYFYWYRQILGQKVEFLVSFYNNEISEKSEIFDDQFSVERPDGSNFTLKIRSTKLEDSAMYFCAGKGENEKLFFGSGTQLSVL.

This clonotype was detected a few times. V gene TRBV28 combines with J gene TRBJ2-7; 7 bases map to TRBD2. CDR3 length: 14 residues. CDR1 and CDR2 from the germline V gene are MDHEN and SYDVKM. J was trimmed by 4 bases and V by 5 bases; bases with no gene match: 8. CDR3 DNA: TGTGCCAGCAGTCCCCCTCCCGGGGGGTACGAGCAGTACTTC. Amino acids: CASSPPPGGYEQYF.